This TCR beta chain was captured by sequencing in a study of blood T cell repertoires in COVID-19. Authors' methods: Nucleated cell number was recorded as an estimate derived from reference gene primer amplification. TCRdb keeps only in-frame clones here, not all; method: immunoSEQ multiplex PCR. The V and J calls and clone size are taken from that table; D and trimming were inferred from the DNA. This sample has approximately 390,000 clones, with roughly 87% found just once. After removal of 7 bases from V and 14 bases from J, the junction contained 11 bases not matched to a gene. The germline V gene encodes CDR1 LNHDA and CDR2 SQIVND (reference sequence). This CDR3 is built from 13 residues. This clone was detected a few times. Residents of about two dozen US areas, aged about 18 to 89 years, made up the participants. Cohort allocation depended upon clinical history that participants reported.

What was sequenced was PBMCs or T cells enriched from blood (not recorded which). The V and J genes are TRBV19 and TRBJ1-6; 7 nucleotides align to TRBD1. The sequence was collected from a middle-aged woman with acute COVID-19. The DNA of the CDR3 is TGTGCCAGTATTTCTCGACAGGGACAATCCCTCCACTTT. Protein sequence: CASISRQGQSLHF.